A selection of T cell receptor beta chains follows, all from one sample in a study of T-cell memory formation after mild COVID-19. TCRdb called the 5' RACE reads again in MiXCR, with one record for every CDR3 protein. The table records 350,000 to 500,000 distinct CDR3 sequences, around 17% of them present only once. The sample comprised PBMCs or a T cell subset sorted from them (not recorded which). These receptors came from a man aged 18 to 29 who had mild COVID-19 (a few samples of this study predate the infection). Cell type and time point are not known. Both conserved end residues are part of each CDR3. Fields, in order: J gene, clone size, V gene, D gene, CDR3 length, CDR3 DNA, CDR3 protein. D genes are given only for firm matches. Clone size, where shown, is once, few, many, or a class for clones that have expanded.

J: TRBJ1-4
size: -
V: TRBV7-2
D: -
length: 16
DNA: TGTGCCAGCAGCTTGAACGAGGTCCTTGCTAATGAAAAACTGTTTTTT
CDR3: CASSLNEVLANEKLFF

J: TRBJ2-1
size: -
V: TRBV7-3
D: TRBD1
length: 16
DNA: TGTGCCAGCAGCTGGGGTGGGACAGGGAAATTAAATGAGCAGTTCTTC
CDR3: CASSWGGTGKLNEQFF

J: TRBJ2-2
size: few
V: TRBV15
D: -
length: 14
DNA: TGTGCCACCAGTCTGTCAGTGAACACCGGGGAGCTGTTTTTT
CDR3: CATSLSVNTGELFF

J: TRBJ1-1
size: few
V: TRBV7-9
D: TRBD1
length: 16
DNA: TGTGCCAGCAGCCCAGGGACAGGGCATCGAGACACTGAAGCTTTCTTT
CDR3: CASSPGTGHRDTEAFF

J: TRBJ2-1
size: many
V: TRBV7-2
D: -
length: 13
DNA: TGTGCCAGCAGCCCACTTAACTACAATGAGCAGTTCTTC
CDR3: CASSPLNYNEQFF

J: TRBJ2-3
size: -
V: TRBV20-1
D: TRBD2
length: 16
DNA: TGCAGTGCTCTTCACCCCCTAGCGGCTAGCACAGATACGCAGTATTTT
CDR3: CSALHPLAASTDTQYF

J: TRBJ2-7
size: many
V: TRBV27
D: -
length: 14
DNA: TGTGCCAGCAGGGGCGGGGGCGGCCTCTACGAGCAGTACTTC
CDR3: CASRGGGGLYEQYF

J: TRBJ2-5
size: few
V: TRBV7-9
D: -
length: 16
DNA: TGTGCCAGCAGCGAACGACCCGGGACTCTCAGGGAGACCCAGTACTTC
CDR3: CASSERPGTLRETQYF

J: TRBJ2-7
size: many
V: TRBV29-1
D: -
length: 11
DNA: TGCAGCTCCTCCTGGAACTACGAGCAGTACTTC
CDR3: CSSSWNYEQYF

J: TRBJ2-3
size: -
V: TRBV5-4
D: TRBD2
length: 16
DNA: TGTGCCAGCAGCTTGATTCGCGGGGGGGTTGCAGATACGCAGTATTTT
CDR3: CASSLIRGGVADTQYF

J: TRBJ1-5
size: -
V: TRBV30
D: -
length: 13
DNA: TGTGCCTGGAGTGGCCACCCTGGGGAGCCCCAGCATTTT
CDR3: CAWSGHPGEPQHF

J: TRBJ1-4
size: -
V: TRBV7-8
D: -
length: 14
DNA: TGTGCCAGCAGCTTGGAGAGGGTTACCGAAAAACTGTTTTTT
CDR3: CASSLERVTEKLFF

J: TRBJ1-5
size: few
V: TRBV5-1
D: TRBD1
length: 15
DNA: TGCGCCAGCAGCTTGGAGGGGGACAGGGTTCAGCCCCAGCATTTT
CDR3: CASSLEGDRVQPQHF

J: TRBJ2-3
size: -
V: TRBV29-1
D: TRBD1
length: 15
DNA: TGCAGCGTCGCGAGGACAGGGGCTAGAACAGATACGCAGTATTTT
CDR3: CSVARTGARTDTQYF

J: TRBJ1-2
size: -
V: TRBV5-1
D: TRBD1
length: 14
DNA: TGCGCCAGCAGCTTGGATTCAGGGGGCGGCGGCTACACCTTC
CDR3: CASSLDSGGGGYTF

J: TRBJ1-1
size: few
V: TRBV5-1
D: -
length: 15
DNA: TGCGCCAGCAGCTTGTATGGCTCAGGGAACACTGAAGCTTTCTTT
CDR3: CASSLYGSGNTEAFF

J: TRBJ1-5
size: few
V: TRBV15
D: -
length: 15
DNA: TGTGCCACCAGCAGAGTCCGCGGTGGTAATCAGCCCCAGCATTTT
CDR3: CATSRVRGGNQPQHF

J: TRBJ1-4
size: -
V: TRBV7-9
D: -
length: 17
DNA: TGTGCCAGCAGCTTAGTCGTCCTCCAGGCAACTAATGAAAAACTGTTTTTT
CDR3: CASSLVVLQATNEKLFF

J: TRBJ1-2
size: -
V: TRBV20-1
D: -
length: 15
DNA: TGCAGTGCTAGAGATCTATGGGGGGGCGCCTATGGCTACACCTTC
CDR3: CSARDLWGGAYGYTF

J: TRBJ2-5
size: many
V: TRBV12-3/TRBV12-4
D: -
length: 15
DNA: TGTGCCAGCAGTTTAGCAACCGCCCAAGAAGAGACCCAGTACTTC
CDR3: CASSLATAQEETQYF

J: TRBJ2-5
size: -
V: TRBV7-2
D: -
length: 14
DNA: TGTGCCAGCAGCTTACCGGTCTTCCAAGAGACCCAGTACTTC
CDR3: CASSLPVFQETQYF

J: TRBJ2-5
size: -
V: TRBV7-2
D: TRBD2
length: 16
DNA: TGTGCCAGCAGCTTAGGGCATACTAGCGGAGGGGAGACCCAGTACTTC
CDR3: CASSLGHTSGGETQYF

J: TRBJ2-1
size: -
V: TRBV5-1
D: -
length: 15
DNA: TGCGCCAGCAGTTCCGGGACCAACGACGGGAATGAGCAGTTCTTC
CDR3: CASSSGTNDGNEQFF

J: TRBJ1-1
size: -
V: TRBV3-1
D: -
length: 15
DNA: TGTGCCAGCAGCCGAGCGGGGGATCCGAACACTGAAGCTTTCTTT
CDR3: CASSRAGDPNTEAFF

J: TRBJ2-2
size: -
V: TRBV9
D: -
length: 15
DNA: TGTGCCAGCAGCGGAGGACTAACGAACACCGGGGAGCTGTTTTTT
CDR3: CASSGGLTNTGELFF

J: TRBJ2-1
size: few
V: TRBV11-2
D: -
length: 11
DNA: TGTGCCAGCAGCTCGTACAGTGAGCAGTTCTTC
CDR3: CASSSYSEQFF

J: TRBJ1-5
size: -
V: TRBV6-2/TRBV6-3
D: -
length: 12
DNA: TGTGCCAGCAGTCACAGGGTTCAGCCCCAGCATTTT
CDR3: CASSHRVQPQHF

J: TRBJ2-1
size: -
V: TRBV12-3/TRBV12-4
D: -
length: 14
DNA: TGTGCCAGCAGTTTAGCGGGACAAACCCATGAGCAGTTCTTC
CDR3: CASSLAGQTHEQFF

J: TRBJ1-1
size: -
V: TRBV6-5
D: -
length: 14
DNA: TGTGCCAGCAGTTACAGGGGTGTGGAAACTGAAGCTTTCTTT
CDR3: CASSYRGVETEAFF

J: TRBJ2-2
size: -
V: TRBV9
D: TRBD2
length: 16
DNA: TGTGCCAGCAGCGTTTTAGCGGGGGAGAACACCGGGGAGCTGTTTTTT
CDR3: CASSVLAGENTGELFF

J: TRBJ2-1
size: -
V: TRBV9
D: -
length: 16
DNA: TGTGCCAGCAGCGTAGATTGGGTAGCAGCGGGCAATGAGCAGTTCTTC
CDR3: CASSVDWVAAGNEQFF

J: TRBJ2-3
size: few
V: TRBV4-2
D: TRBD2
length: 19
DNA: TGTGCCAGCAGCCAAGAAGGACAGTTGGCTAGCGGGGGGAGAGATACGCAGTATTTT
CDR3: CASSQEGQLASGGRDTQYF